This T cell receptor beta chain was recovered during a study of response to subunit inactivated influenza vaccine. Germline values: CDR1 LNHDA, CDR2 SQIVND (reference sequence). The V end lost 2 bases, the J end lost 4 bases, and 8 bases lay between the germline ends. The CDR3 has 13 amino acids. One entry per CDR3 protein, called by TCRdb with MiXCR from the RT-PCR reads. In the table there are about 830,000 distinct CDR3 sequences, approximately 18% of which are singletons. This receptor was taken from a man over 45 who received an inactivated influenza vaccine. J is TRBJ1-1 and V is TRBV19; D not certain. Sequencing was performed on PBMCs from blood, taken 4 to 6 days after vaccination. The CDR3 is CASSIRLGTEAFF. CDR3 coding DNA: TGTGCCAGTAGTATACGGCTGGGCACTGAAGCTTTCTTT.